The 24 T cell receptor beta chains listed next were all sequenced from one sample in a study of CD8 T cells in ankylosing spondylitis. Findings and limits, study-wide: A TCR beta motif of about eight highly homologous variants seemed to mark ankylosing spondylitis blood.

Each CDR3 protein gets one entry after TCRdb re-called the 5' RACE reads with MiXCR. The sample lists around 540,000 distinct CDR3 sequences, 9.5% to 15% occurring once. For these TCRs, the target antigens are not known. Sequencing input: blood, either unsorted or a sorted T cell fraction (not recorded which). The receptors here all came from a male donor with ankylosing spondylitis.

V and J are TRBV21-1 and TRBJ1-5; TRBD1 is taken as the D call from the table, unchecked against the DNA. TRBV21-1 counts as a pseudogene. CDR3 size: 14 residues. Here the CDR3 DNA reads TGTGCCAGCAGCAAAGGACAGGGGTATCAGCCCCAGCATTTT. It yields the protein CASSKGQGYQPQHF.

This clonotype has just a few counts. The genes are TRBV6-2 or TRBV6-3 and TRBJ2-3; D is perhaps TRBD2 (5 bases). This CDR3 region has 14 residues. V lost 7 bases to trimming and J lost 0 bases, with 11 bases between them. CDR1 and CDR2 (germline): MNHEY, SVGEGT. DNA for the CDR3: TGTGCCAGCACCGCAAGGACTAGCACAGATACGCAGTATTTT. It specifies CASTARTSTDTQYF.

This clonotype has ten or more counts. CDR3 loop: CASSFSRKTWAYNEQFF. The CDR3 DNA sequence: TGTGCCAGCAGTTTTTCACGGAAGACTTGGGCCTACAATGAGCAGTTCTTC. V and J are TRBV12-3 or TRBV12-4 and TRBJ2-1; D is uncertain. The CDR3 spans 17 residues. With 3 bases removed from V and 2 bases from J, the gap between germline ends came to 17 bases.

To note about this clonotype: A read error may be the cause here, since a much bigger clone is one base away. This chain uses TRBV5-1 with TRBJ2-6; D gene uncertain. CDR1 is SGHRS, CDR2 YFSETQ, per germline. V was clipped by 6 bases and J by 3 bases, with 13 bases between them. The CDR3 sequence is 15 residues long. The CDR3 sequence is CASNLEPFGANVLTF. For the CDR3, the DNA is TGCGCCAGCAACCTAGAACCGTTTGGGGCCAACGTCCTGACTTTC.

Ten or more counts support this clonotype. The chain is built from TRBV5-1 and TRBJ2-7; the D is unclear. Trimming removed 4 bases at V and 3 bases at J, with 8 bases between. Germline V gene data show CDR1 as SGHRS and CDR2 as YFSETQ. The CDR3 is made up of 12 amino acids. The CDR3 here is CASSRMGYEQYF. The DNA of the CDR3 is TGCGCCAGCAGCCGAATGGGCTACGAGCAGTACTTC.

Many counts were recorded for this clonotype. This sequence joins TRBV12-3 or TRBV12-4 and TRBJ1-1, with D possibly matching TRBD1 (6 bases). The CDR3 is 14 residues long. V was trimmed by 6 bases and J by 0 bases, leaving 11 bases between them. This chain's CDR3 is CASSLQGLNTEAFF. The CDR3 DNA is TGTGCCAGCAGCTTACAGGGTTTGAACACTGAAGCTTTCTTT.

CDR3 loop: CSVEAGLAGEQFF. The CDR3 DNA reads as TGCAGCGTTGAAGCGGGGTTAGCGGGTGAGCAGTTCTTC. The chain couples TRBV29-1 to TRBJ2-1; 7 bases agree with TRBD2. Germline CDR1 and CDR2: SQVTM and ANQGSEA. The CDR3 covers 13 residues. V trimming: 1 base; J trimming: 9 bases; junction bases outside the gene matches: 6.

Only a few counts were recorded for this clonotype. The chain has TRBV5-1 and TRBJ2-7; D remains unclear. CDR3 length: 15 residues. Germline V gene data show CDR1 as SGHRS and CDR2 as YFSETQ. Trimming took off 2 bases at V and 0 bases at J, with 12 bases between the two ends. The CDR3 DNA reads TGCGCCAGCAGCTTCATAGAAAAAAGCTCCTACGAGCAGTACTTC. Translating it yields CASSFIEKSSYEQYF.

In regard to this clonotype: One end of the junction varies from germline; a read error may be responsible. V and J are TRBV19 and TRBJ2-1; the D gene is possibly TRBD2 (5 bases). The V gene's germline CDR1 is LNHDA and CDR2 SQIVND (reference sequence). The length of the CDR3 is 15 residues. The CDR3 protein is CATSRSQLARDEQFF. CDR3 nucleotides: TGTGCCACTAGTAGATCGCAGCTAGCTAGGGATGAGCAGTTCTTC.

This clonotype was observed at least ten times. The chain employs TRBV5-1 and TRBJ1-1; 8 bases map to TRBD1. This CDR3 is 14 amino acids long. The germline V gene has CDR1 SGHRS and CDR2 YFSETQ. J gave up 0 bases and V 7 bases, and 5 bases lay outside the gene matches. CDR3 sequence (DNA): TGCGCCAGCGGGTGGACAGGGATGAACACTGAAGCTTTCTTT. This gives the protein CASGWTGMNTEAFF.

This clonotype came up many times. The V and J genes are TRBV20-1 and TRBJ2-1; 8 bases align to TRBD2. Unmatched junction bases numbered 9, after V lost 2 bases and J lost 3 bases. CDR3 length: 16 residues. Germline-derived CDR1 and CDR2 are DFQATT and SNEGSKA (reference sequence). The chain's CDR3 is CSARSPGLAIYNEQFF. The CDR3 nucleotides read TGCAGTGCTAGATCCCCCGGACTAGCTATCTACAATGAGCAGTTCTTC.

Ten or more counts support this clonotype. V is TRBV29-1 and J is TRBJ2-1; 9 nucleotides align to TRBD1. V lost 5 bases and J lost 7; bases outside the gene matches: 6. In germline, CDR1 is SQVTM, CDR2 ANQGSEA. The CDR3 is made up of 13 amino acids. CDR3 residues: CSVTGGVLNEQFF. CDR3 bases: TGCAGCGTTACAGGGGGCGTCCTAAATGAGCAGTTCTTC.

The CDR3 DNA follows: TGTGCCAGTGGTGTGGCAGGGAAATACGATGGCTACACCTTC. It codes for CASGVAGKYDGYTF. V usage is TRBV18 and J usage is TRBJ1-2; possibly TRBD1 for D (5 bases). The CDR3 totals 14 residues. Germline-derived CDR1 and CDR2 are KGHSH and LQKENI. V lost 9 bases to trimming and J lost 6 bases, with 20 bases between them.

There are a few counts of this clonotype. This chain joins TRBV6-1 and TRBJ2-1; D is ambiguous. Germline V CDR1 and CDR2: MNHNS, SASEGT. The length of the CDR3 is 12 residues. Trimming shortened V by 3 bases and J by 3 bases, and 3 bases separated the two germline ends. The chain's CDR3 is CASSERYNEQFF. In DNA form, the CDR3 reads TGTGCCAGCAGTGAGCGCTACAATGAGCAGTTCTTC.

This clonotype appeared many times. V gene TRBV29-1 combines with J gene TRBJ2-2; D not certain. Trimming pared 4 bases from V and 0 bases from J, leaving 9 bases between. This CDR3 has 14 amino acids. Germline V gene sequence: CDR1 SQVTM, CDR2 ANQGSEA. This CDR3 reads CSVVRQPNTGELFF. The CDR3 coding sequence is TGCAGCGTTGTTAGGCAGCCGAACACCGGGGAGCTGTTTTTT.

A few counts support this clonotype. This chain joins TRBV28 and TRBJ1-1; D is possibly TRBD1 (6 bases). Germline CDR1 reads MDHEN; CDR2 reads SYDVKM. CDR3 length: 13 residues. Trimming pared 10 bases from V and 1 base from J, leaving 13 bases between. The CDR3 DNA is TGTGCCACCGAGGACAGTTCGAACACTGAAGCTTTCTTT. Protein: CATEDSSNTEAFF.

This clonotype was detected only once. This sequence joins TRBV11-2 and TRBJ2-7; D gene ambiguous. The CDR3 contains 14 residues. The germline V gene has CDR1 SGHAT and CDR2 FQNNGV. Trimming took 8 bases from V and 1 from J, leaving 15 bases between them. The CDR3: CASSSTRASYEQYF. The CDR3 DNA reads TGTGCCAGCTCTTCCACCCGGGCGTCCTACGAGCAGTACTTC.

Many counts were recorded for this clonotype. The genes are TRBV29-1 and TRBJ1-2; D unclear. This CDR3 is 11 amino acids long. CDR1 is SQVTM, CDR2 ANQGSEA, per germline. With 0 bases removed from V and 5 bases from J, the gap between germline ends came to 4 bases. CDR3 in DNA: TGCAGCGTTGAAGAGGGATATGGCTACACCTTC. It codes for CSVEEGYGYTF.

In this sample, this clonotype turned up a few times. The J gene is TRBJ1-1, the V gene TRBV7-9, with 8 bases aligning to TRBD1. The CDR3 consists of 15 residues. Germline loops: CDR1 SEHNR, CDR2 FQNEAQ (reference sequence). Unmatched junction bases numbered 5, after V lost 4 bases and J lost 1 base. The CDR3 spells CASSYGTGSNTEAFF. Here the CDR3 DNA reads TGTGCCAGCAGCTATGGGACAGGATCGAACACTGAAGCTTTCTTT.

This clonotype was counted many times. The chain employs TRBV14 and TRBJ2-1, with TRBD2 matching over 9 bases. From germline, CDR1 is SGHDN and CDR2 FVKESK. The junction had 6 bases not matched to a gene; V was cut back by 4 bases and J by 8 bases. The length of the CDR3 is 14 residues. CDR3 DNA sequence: TGTGCCAGCAGCCTGCGCGGGACTAGCTATGAGCAGTTCTTC. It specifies CASSLRGTSYEQFF.

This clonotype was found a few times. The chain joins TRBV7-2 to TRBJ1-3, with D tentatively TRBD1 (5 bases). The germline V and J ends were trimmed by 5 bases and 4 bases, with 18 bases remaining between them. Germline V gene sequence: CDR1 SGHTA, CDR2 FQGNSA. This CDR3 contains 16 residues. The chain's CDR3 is CASSPIFGGPGNTIYF. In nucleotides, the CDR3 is TGTGCCAGCAGCCCGATCTTTGGGGGACCCGGAAACACCATATATTTT.

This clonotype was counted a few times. CDR3 coding DNA: TGCAGTGCTAGACCCCTTAAGGGGGCCTACGAGCAGTACTTC. Amino acid sequence: CSARPLKGAYEQYF. This chain connects TRBV20-1 to TRBJ2-7; the D gene is possibly TRBD1 (6 bases). Trimming pared 2 bases from V and 2 bases from J, leaving 13 bases between. This CDR3 is 14 amino acids long. Looked up from germline, CDR1 is DFQATT and CDR2 is SNEGSKA (reference sequence).

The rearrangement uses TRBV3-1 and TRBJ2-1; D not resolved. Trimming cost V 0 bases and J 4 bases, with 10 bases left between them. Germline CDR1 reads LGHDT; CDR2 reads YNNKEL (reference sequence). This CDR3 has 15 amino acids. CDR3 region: CASSQDRAVYNEQFF. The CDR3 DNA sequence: TGTGCCAGCAGCCAAGATCGGGCAGTATACAATGAGCAGTTCTTC.

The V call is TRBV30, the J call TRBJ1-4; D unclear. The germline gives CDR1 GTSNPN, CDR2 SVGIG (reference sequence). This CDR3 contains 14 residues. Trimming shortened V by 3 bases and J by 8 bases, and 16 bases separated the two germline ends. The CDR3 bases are TGTGCCTGGAGGGGCTCGACCCAAAGGGAAAAACTGTTTTTT. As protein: CAWRGSTQREKLFF.